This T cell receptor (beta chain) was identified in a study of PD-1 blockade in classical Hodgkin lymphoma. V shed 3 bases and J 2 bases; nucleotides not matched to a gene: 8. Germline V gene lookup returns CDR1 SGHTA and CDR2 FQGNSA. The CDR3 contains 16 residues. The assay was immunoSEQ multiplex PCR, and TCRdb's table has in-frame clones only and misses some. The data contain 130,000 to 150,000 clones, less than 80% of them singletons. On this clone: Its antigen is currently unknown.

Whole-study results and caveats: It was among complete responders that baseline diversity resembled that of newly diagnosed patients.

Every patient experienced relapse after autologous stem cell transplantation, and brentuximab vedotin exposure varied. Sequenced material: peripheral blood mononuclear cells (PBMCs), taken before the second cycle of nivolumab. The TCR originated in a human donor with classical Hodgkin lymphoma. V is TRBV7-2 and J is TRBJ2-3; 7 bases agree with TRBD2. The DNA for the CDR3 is TGTGCCAGCAGCTTCGGGGGAGGGCGGGTCACAGATACGCAGTATTTT. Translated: CASSFGGGRVTDTQYF.